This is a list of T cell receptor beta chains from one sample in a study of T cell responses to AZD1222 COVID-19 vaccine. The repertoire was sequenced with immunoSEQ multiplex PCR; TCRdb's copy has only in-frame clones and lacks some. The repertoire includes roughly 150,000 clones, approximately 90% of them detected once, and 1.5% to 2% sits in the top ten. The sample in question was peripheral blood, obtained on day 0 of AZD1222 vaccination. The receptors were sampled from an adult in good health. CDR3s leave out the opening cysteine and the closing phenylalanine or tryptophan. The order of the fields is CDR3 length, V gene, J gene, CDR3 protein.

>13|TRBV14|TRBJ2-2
ASSRIGDYTGELF
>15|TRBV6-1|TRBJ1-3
ASSEGVRLKRGNTIY
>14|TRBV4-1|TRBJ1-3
ASSQEPTGTGNTIY
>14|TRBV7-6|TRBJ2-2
ASSLGATSSTGELF
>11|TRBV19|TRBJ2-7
ASSLTRFGEQY
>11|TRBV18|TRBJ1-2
ASSPGLDYGYT
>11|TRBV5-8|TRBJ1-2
ASSFDRVWGYT
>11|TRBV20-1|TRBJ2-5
SASSSNQETQY
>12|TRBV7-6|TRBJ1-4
ASSTGQGAEKLF
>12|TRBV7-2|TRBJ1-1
ASSIKGMNTEAF
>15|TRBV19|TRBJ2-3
ASTFGGTTDGGDTQY
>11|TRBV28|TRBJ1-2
ASIDGGRSRYT
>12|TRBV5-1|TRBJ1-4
ASSFEGSNEKLF
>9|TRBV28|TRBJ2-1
ASSLRREQF
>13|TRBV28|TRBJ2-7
ASSDPRGGDYEQY
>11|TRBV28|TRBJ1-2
ASSFRGNYGYT
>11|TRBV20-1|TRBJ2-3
SASWGLTDTQY
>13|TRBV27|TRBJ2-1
ASSLGTSGRNEQF
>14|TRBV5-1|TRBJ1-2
ASSLAGTASNYGYT
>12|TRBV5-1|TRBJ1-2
ASSEGQANYGYT
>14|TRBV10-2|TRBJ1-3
ASTLGGIWTGNTIY
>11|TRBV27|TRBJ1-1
ASSLGSHNEAF
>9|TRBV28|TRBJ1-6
ASSLSSPLH
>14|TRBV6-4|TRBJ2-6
ASSVGGASGANVLT
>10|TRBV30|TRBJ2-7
AWGDVFGEQY
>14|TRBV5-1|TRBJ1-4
ASSYLPGQRERKLF
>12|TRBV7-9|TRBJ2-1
ASSLTSGYNEQF
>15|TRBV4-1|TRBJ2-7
ASSRGLASTVTYEQY
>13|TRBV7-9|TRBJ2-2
ASSYGQGESGELF
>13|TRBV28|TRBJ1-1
ASSSPQRPNTEAF
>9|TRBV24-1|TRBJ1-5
APPQREPQH
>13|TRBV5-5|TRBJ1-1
ASSSAGTPNTEAF
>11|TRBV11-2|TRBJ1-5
ASSLTGRQPQH
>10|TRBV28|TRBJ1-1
ATQGPNTEAF
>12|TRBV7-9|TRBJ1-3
ASSFGLSGNTIY
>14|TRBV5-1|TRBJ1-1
ASSLGFPAGVLEAF
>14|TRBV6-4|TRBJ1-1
ASSPRAHLMNTEAF
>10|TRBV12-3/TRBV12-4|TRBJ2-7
ASTMGGYEQY
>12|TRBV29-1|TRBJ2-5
SVATGGVQETQY
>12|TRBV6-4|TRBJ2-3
ASRGSGDTDTQY
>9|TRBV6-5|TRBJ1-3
ASKQGNTIY
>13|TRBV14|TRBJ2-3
ASSPPSPPTDTQY
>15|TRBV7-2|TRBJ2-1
ASSLGTGQGAGNEQF
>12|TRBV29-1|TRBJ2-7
SVKRQGQGYEQY
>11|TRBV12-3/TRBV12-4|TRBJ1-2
ASTEDMRKGYT
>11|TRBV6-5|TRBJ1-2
ASSPRTGHGYT
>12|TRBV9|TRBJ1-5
ASSVGRANQPQH
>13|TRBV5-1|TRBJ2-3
ASRRGVSALDTQY
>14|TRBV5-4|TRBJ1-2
ASSFGQGALTYGYT
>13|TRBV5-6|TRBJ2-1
ASSFRVQLPNEQF
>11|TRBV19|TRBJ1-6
ARPDHGGSPLH
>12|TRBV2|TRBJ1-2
ASSESGSNYGYT